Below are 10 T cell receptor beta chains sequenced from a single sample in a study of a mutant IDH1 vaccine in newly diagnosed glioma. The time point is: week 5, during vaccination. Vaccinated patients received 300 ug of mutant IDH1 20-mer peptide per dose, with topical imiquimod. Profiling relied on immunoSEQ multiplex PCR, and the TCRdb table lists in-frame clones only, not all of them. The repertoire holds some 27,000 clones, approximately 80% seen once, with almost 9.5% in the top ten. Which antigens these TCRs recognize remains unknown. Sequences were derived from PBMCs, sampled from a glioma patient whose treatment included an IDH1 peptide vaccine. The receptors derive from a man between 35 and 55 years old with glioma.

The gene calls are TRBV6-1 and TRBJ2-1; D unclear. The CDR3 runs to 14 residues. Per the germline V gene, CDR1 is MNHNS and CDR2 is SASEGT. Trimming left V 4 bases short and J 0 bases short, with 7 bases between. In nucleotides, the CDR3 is TGTGCCAGCAGTGCTATGAGCTCCTACAATGAGCAGTTCTTC. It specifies CASSAMSSYNEQFF.

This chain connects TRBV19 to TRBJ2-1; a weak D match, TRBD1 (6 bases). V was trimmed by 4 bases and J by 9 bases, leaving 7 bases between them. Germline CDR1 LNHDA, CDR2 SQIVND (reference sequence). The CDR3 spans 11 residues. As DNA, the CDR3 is TGTGCCAGTAGTAGGGGGCTTGAGCAGTTCTTC. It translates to CASSRGLEQFF.

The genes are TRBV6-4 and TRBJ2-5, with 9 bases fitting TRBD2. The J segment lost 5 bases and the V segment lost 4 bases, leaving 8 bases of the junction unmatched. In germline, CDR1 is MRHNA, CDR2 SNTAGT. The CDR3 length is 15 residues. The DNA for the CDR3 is TGTGCCAGCAGTGGCGGGAGGGCCCTTCGGGAGACCCAGTACTTC. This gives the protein CASSGGRALRETQYF.

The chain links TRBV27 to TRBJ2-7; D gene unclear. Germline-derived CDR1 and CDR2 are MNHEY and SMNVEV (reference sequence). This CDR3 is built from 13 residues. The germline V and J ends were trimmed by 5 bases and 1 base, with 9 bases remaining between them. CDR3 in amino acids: CASSPSPSYEQYV. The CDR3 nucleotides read TGTGCCAGCAGTCCCAGCCCGTCCTACGAGCAGTACGTC.

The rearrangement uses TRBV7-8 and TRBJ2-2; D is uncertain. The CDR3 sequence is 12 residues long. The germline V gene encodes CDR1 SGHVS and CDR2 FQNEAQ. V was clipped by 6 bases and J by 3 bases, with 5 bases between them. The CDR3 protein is CASSQYTGELFF. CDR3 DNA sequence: TGTGCCAGCAGTCAATACACCGGGGAGCTGTTTTTT. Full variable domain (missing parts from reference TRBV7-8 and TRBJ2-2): GAGVSQSPRYKVAKRGQDVALRCDPISGHVSLFWYQQALGQGPEFLTYFQNEAQLDKSGLPSDRFFAERPEGSVSTLKIQRTQQEDSAVYLCASSQYTGELFFGEGSRLTVL.

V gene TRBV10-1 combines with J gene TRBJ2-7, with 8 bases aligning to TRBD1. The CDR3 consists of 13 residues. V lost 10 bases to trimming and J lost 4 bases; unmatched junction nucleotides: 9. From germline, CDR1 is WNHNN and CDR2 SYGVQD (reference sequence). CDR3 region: CATSRTGSYEQYF. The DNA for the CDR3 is TGCGCCACCTCCCGGACAGGGTCTTACGAGCAGTACTTC.

The CDR3 region has the DNA TGTGCCACCCGGAAGGGACATACCACCGGGGAGCTGTTTTTT. This translates into CATRKGHTTGELFF. The V call is TRBV19, the J call TRBJ2-2, with D tentatively TRBD1 (6 bases). Looked up from germline, CDR1 is LNHDA and CDR2 is SQIVND (reference sequence). V was clipped by 10 bases and J by 4 bases, with 16 bases between them. The CDR3 runs to 14 residues.

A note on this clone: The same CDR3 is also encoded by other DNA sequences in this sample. CDR3 bases: TGTGCCAGCAGCTTGGGCAGGGGATACACTGAAGCTTTCTTT. Its protein product is CASSLGRGYTEAFF. The gene calls are TRBV11-2 and TRBJ1-1; TRBD1 might be the D (6 bases). Trimming took 3 bases from V and 3 from J, leaving 11 bases between them. The CDR3 is 14 amino acids. CDR1 and CDR2 from the germline V gene are SGHAT and FQNNGV.

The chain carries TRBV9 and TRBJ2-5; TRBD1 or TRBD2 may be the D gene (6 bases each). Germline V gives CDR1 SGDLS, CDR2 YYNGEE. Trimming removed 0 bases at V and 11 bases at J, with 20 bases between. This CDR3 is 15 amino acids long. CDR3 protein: CASSVAEAPRGEQYF. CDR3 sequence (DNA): TGTGCCAGCAGCGTAGCGGAGGCCCCAAGGGGGGAGCAGTACTTC.

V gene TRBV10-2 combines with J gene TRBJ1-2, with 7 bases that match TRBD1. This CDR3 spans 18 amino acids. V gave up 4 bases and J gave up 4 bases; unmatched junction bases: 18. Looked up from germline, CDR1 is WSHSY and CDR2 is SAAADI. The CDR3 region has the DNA TGCGCCAGCAGTGTTTTTTTCGTTGGGGAGGGGGCGAGCTATGGCTACACCTTC. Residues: CASSVFFVGEGASYGYTF.